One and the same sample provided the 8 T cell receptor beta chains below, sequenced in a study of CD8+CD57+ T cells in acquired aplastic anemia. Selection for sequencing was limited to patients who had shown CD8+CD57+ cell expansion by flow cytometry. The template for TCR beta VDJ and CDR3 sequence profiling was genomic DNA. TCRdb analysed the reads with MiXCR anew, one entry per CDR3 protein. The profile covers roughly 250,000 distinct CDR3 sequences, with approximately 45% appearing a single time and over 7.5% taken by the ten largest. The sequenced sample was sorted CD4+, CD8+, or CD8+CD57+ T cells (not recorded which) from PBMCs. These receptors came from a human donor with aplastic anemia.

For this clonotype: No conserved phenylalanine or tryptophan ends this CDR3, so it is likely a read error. CDR3 loop: CASKKPGRDEAFL. The CDR3 region has the DNA TGTGCCAGCAAGAAGCCAGGGAGGGATGAAGCTTTCCTT. This chain connects TRBV2 to TRBJ1-1; possibly TRBD1 for D (5 bases). This CDR3 contains 13 residues. Trimming stripped 7 bases from V and 7 bases from J, with 16 bases between. CDR1 and CDR2 from the germline V gene are SNHLY and FYNNEI.

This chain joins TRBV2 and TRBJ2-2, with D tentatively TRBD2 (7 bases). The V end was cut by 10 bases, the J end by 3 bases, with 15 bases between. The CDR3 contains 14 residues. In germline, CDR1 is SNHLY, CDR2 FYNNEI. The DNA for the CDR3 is TGTGCCACAACCCGGGGGGCAGACACCGGGGAGCTGTTTTTT. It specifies CATTRGADTGELFF.

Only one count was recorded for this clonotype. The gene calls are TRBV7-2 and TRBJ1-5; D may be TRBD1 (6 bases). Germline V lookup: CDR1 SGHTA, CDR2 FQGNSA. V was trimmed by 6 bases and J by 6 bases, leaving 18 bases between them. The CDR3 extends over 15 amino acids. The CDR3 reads CASRTEGEAGQPQHF. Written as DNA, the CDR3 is TGTGCCAGCAGGACTGAGGGGGAGGCGGGTCAGCCCCAGCATTTT.

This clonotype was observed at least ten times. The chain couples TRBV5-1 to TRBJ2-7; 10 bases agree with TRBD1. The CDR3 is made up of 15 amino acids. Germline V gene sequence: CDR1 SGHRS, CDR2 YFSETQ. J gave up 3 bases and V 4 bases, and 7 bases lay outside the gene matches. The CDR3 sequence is CASSPRQGAIYEQYF. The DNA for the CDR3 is TGCGCCAGCAGCCCACGACAGGGGGCGATCTACGAGCAGTACTTC.

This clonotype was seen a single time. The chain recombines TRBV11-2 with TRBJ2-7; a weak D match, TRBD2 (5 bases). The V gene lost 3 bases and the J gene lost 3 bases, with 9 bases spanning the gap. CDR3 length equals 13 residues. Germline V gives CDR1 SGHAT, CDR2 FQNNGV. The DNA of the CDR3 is TGTGCCAGCAGCTTTCTGGGGAGCTACGAGCAGTACGTC. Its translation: CASSFLGSYEQYV.

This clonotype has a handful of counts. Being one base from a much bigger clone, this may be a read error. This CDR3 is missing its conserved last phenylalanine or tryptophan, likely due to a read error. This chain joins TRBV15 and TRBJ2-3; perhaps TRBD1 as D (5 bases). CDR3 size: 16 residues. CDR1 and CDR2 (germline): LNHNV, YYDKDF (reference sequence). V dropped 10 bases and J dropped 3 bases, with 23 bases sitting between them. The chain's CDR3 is CASRASEDRTTDTQYL. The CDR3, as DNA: TGTGCCAGCAGGGCCTCTGAAGACCGAACTACAGATACGCAGTATCTT.

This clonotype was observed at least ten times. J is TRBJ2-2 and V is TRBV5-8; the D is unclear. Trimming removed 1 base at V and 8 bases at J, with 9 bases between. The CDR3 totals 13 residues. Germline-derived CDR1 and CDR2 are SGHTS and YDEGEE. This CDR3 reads CASSLPDPGELFF. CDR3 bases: TGTGCCAGCAGCTTGCCGGACCCGGGGGAGCTGTTTTTT.

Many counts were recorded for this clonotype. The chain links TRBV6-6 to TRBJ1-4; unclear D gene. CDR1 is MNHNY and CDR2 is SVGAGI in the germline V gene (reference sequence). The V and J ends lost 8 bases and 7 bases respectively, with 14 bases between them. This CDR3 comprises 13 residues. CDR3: CASWWSVGEKLFF. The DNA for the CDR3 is TGTGCCAGCTGGTGGTCGGTTGGTGAAAAACTGTTTTTT.